These 3 T cell receptor beta chains were sequenced from one sample in a study of Ad26.COV2.S vaccination and SARS-CoV-2 variants. Treatment indicated: around 19 received Ad26.COV2.S at low or high dose, single or two shots; 5 received placebo; per-sample allocation not given. Sampling was done on day 63 after the first vaccine or placebo injection. Produced via immunoSEQ multiplex PCR; TCRdb's table is partial and in-frame only. The profile shows about 410,000 clones, over 80% of them singletons. The sequencing used peripheral blood, collected in a trial of Ad26.COV2.S vaccine versus placebo. These receptors were taken from a person between 18 and 60 years old who received the Ad26.COV2.S COVID-19 vaccine or a placebo.

The V call is TRBV19, the J call TRBJ2-7, with 8 nucleotides matching TRBD1. Germline assignment: CDR1 LNHDA and CDR2 SQIVND (reference sequence). The CDR3 spans 14 residues. Unmatched junction bases numbered 7, after V lost 7 bases and J lost 2 bases. This CDR3 is CASTAGTGPYEQYF. The CDR3, as DNA: TGTGCCAGTACCGCCGGGACAGGCCCCTACGAGCAGTACTTC.

The V gene is TRBV7-8, the J gene TRBJ2-2; 8 bases fit TRBD1. V gave up 1 base and J gave up 3 bases; unmatched junction bases: 7. CDR3 length: 17 residues. Germline CDR1 and CDR2: SGHVS and FQNEAQ. The CDR3 spells CASSLVTGGRYTGELFF. The CDR3, as DNA: TGTGCCAGCAGCTTAGTAACAGGGGGGCGTTACACCGGGGAGCTGTTTTTT.

This clone was counted once. The chain joins TRBV18 to TRBJ1-3, with D perhaps matching TRBD1 (5 bases). V lost 3 bases and J lost 3, with 9 bases in between. The germline gives CDR1 KGHSH, CDR2 LQKENI. The CDR3 has 14 amino acids. The CDR3 nucleotides are TGTGCCAGCTCACCGGACATCGATGGAAACACCATATATTTT. It codes for CASSPDIDGNTIYF.